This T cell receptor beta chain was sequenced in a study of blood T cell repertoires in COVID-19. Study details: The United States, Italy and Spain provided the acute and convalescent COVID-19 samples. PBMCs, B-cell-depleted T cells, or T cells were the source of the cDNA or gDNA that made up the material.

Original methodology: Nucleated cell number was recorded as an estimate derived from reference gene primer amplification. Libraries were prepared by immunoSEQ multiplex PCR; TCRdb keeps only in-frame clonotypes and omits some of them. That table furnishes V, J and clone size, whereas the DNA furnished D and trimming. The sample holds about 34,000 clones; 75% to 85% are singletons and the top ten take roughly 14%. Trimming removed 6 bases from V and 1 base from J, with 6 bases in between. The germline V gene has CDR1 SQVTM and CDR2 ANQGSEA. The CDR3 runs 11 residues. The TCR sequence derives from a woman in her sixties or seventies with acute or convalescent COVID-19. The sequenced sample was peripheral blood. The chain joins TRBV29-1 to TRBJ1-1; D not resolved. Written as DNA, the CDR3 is TGCAGCGTCTACAGGAACACTGAAGCTTTCTTT. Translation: CSVYRNTEAFF.